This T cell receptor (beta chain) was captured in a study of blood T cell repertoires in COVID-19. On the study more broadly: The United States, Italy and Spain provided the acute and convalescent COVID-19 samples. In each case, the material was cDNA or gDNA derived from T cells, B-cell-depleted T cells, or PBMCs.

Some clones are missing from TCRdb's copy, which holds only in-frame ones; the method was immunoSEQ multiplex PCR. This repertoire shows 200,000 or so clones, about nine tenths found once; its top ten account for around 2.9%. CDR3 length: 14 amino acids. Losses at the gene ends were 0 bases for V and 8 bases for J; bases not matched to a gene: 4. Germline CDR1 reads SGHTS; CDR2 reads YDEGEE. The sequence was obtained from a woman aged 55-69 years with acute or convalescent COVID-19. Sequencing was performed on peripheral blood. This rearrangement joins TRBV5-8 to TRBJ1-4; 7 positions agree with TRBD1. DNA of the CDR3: TGTGCCAGCAGCTTGGGACAGGGAGGAGAAAAACTGTTTTTT. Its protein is CASSLGQGGEKLFF.